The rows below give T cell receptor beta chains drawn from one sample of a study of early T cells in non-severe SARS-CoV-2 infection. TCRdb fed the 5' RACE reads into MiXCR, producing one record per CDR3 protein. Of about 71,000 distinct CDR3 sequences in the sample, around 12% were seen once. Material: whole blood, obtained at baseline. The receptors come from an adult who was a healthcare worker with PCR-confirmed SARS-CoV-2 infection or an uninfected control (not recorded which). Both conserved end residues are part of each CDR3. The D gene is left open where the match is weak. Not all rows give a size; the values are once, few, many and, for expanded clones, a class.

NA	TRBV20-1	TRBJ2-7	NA	TGCAGTGCTACGGCGCTCTACGAGCAGTACTTC	CSATALYEQYF
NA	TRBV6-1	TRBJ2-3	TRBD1	TGTGCCAGTATCGACAGGGTTGGGAAAGATACGCAGTATTTT	CASIDRVGKDTQYF
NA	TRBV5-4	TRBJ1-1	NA	TGTGCCAGCAGCTCAGGGTATTCGAACACTGAAGCTTTCTTT	CASSSGYSNTEAFF
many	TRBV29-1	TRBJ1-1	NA	TGCAGCGTTATTAGGGACACGATGAACACTGAAGCTTTCTTT	CSVIRDTMNTEAFF
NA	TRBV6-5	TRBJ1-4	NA	TGTGCCAGCAGTTCCGGAGTGGGGGCAAATGAAAAACTGTTTTTT	CASSSGVGANEKLFF
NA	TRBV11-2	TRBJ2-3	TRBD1	TGTGCCAGCAGCACCGCCGGGACAGGGACCACAGATACGCAGTATTTT	CASSTAGTGTTDTQYF
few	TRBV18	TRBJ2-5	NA	TGTGCCAGCTCACCACCGAATCCCCCGGGTCCGGGGACCCAGTACTTC	CASSPPNPPGPGTQYF
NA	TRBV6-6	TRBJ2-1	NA	TGTGCCAGCGCCCGCGAAGGGAATGAGCAGTTCTTC	CASAREGNEQFF
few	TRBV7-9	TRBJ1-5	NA	TGTGCCAGCAGCTCAGCCCTCCAGCCCCAGCATTTT	CASSSALQPQHF
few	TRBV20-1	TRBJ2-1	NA	TGCAGTGCTAGGAGGGGGGGACCGGGCAATGAGCAGTTCTTC	CSARRGGPGNEQFF
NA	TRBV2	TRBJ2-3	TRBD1	TGTGCCAGCAGTGCCGGGACAGGGCACACAGATACGCAGTATTTT	CASSAGTGHTDTQYF
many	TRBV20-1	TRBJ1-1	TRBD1	TGCAGTGCTAGTCGTCTCCAGGGGGGTAGGGAGACTGAAGCTTTCTTT	CSASRLQGGRETEAFF
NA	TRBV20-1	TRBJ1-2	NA	TGCAGTGCCCCGACAGATAACTATGGCTACACCTTC	CSAPTDNYGYTF
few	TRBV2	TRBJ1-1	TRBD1	TGTGCCAGCTACGTTGGGACAGTGGGGGCGGGGAACACTGAAGCTTTCTTT	CASYVGTVGAGNTEAFF
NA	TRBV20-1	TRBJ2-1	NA	TGCAGTGCTAGAGATCTTAACTACAATGAGCAGTTCTTC	CSARDLNYNEQFF
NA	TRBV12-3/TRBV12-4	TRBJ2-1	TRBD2	TGTGCCAGCAGCTCGTCGACTAGCAAGGGTGAGCAGTTCTTC	CASSSSTSKGEQFF
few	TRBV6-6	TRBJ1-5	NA	TGTGCCAGCGCTCCGAGGGTCGGGAATCAGCCCCAGCATTTT	CASAPRVGNQPQHF
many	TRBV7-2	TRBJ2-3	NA	TGTGCCAGCAGCCGCACAGATACGCAGTATTTT	CASSRTDTQYF
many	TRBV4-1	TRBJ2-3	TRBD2	TGCGCCAGCAGCCAGGGGACTAGCGGGGGCACAGATACGCAGTATTTT	CASSQGTSGGTDTQYF
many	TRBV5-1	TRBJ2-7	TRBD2	TGCGCCAGCAGCCCCGGGGGGGGAAACGAGCAGTACTTC	CASSPGGGNEQYF
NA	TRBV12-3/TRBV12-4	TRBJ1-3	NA	TGTGCCAGCAGTTTCCGGGGAACAGGGATAACCGGAAACACCATATATTTT	CASSFRGTGITGNTIYF
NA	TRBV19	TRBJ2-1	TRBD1	TGTGCCAGTAGTACTGTCAGGGGGAACGATGAGCAGTTCTTC	CASSTVRGNDEQFF
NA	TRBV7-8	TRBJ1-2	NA	TGTGCCAGCAGCCGCTACCCGGGAGCTAACTATGGCTACACCTTC	CASSRYPGANYGYTF
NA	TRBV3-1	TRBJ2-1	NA	TGTGCCAGCAGCCAAGAGGGACTTCCGACCAATGAGCAGTTCTTC	CASSQEGLPTNEQFF
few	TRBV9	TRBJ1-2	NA	TGTGCCAGCAGCGCAGAGGCTAATGGCTACACCTTC	CASSAEANGYTF
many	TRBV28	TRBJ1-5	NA	TGTGCCAGCAGTCCTGACTCCACGTCCCAGCATTTT	CASSPDSTSQHF
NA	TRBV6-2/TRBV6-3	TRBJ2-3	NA	TGTGCCAGCAGTTATGGGTCAGATACGCAGTATTTT	CASSYGSDTQYF
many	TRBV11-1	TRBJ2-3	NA	TGTGCCAGCAGCCTGGCAGGGTCACTTGCAGATACGCAGTATTTT	CASSLAGSLADTQYF
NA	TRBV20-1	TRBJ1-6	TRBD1	TGCAGTGCCCCGGGACAGGGTGAATCACCCCTCCACTTT	CSAPGQGESPLHF
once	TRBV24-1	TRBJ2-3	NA	TGTGCCACCAGTCCCACCGGGGACCCAAAAGGGGATACGCAGTATTTT	CATSPTGDPKGDTQYF
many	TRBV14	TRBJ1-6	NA	TGTGCCAGCAGCCAAGAGAGGGCCCCCGTAAACTCACCCCTCCACTTT	CASSQERAPVNSPLHF
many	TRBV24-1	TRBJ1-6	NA	TGTGCCACCAGTGATCCCCGCGCGCCGAACGGGAGCTCCTATAATTCACCCCTCCACTTT	CATSDPRAPNGSSYNSPLHF
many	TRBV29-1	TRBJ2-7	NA	TGCAGCGCCGGACAGAGCTCCTACGAGCAGTACTTC	CSAGQSSYEQYF
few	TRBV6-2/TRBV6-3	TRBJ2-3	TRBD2	TGTGCCAGCAGACTAGCGGGGGGTACAGATACGCAGTATTTT	CASRLAGGTDTQYF
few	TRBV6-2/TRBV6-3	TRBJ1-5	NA	TGTGCCACCGCCGAGCCCAATCAGCCCCAGCATTTT	CATAEPNQPQHF
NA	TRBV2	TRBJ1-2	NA	TGTGCCAGCAATGTGCCTGACTATGGCTACACCTTC	CASNVPDYGYTF
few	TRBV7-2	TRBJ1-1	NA	TGTGCCAGCAGCTCTAGGACGGGGTTTGAAGCTTTCTTT	CASSSRTGFEAFF
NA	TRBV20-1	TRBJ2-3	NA	TGCAGTGCTAGGCGTTTAACGGGCACAGATACGCAGTATTTT	CSARRLTGTDTQYF
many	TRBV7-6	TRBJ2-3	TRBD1	TGTGCCAGCAGCCCAGGGGGCGTTACGCAGTATTTT	CASSPGGVTQYF
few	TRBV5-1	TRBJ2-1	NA	TGCGCCAGCAGCTTGATGTCAGGGGTCTCCTACAATGAGCAGTTCTTC	CASSLMSGVSYNEQFF
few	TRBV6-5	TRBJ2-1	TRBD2	TGTGCCAGCACCCCAGGGGCTAGCGGGGGGAATGAGCAGTTCTTC	CASTPGASGGNEQFF
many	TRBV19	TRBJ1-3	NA	TGTGCCAGTAGGGACGGAAGCTCTGGAAACACCATATATTTT	CASRDGSSGNTIYF
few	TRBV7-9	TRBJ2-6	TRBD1	TGTGCCAGCAGCGCCCGACAGGGTCAAAACTCTGGGGCCAACGTCCTGACTTTC	CASSARQGQNSGANVLTF
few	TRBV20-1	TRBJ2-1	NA	TGCAGTGCTAGTAGGCTCCTACAGTTCTTC	CSASRLLQFF
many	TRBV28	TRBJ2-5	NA	TGTGCCAGCAAGGGCCAGCGGGAGACCCAGTACTTC	CASKGQRETQYF
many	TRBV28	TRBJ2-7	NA	TGTGCCAGCAGTTTTCAGGGATTCGAGCAGTACTTC	CASSFQGFEQYF
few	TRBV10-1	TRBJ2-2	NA	TGCGCCAGCAGTGAAGTTAAGGGTACCGGGGAGCTGTTTTTT	CASSEVKGTGELFF
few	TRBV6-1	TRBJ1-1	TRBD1	TGTGCCAGCAGTGATAACAGGGGAGAAGCTTTCTTT	CASSDNRGEAFF
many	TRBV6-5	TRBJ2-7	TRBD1	TGTGCCAGCAGTTATCCCGGACAGGGTGAGGACGAGCAGTACTTC	CASSYPGQGEDEQYF
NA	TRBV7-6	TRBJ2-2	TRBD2	TGTGCCAGCAGCTTCCCACTAGCGGGGGGGCCCGGGGAGCTGTTTTTT	CASSFPLAGGPGELFF
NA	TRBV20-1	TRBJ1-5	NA	TGCAGTGCTAGAGATCCAATAACTCAGCCCCAGCATTTT	CSARDPITQPQHF
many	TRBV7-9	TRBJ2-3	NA	TGTGCCAGCAGCTTAGGATGGGGGGTCCCAGATACGCAGTATTTT	CASSLGWGVPDTQYF
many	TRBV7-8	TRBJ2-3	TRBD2	TGTGCCAGCAGCTTCGGGACTAGCGGTCTCACAGATACGCAGTATTTT	CASSFGTSGLTDTQYF